This TCR beta chain appears in the sequencing data of a study of cytomegalovirus exposure and HLA in healthy donors. With 3 bases clipped from V and 5 bases from J, the junction kept 7 bases outside the gene matches. Germline assignment: CDR1 SGHNT and CDR2 YYREEE (reference sequence). This CDR3 contains 15 residues. Both 60 Vbeta primers and 13 Jbeta primers went into the PCR. Generated by immunoSEQ multiplex PCR, the TCRdb table keeps only in-frame clones and is missing some. Of 200,000 to 250,000 clones listed, approximately 78% were seen once; the top ten hold around 4%. Broader study findings: Analysis was carried out at a later point, and it linked a missense DCLRE1C variant to TCR beta V- and J-gene trimming. Only CMV serostatus was available as immune exposure information.

This clone was seen once. Its antigen is unknown. The rearrangement uses TRBV5-4 and TRBJ2-7, with 11 nucleotides matching TRBD1. The sample consisted of PBMCs. The TCR was taken from a male donor in good health and CMV-seronegative. The CDR3 DNA reads as TGTGCCAGCAGCTCGTTGGGGACAGGGGGGCACGAGCAGTACTTC. This encodes CASSSLGTGGHEQYF.